This T cell receptor beta chain is from a study of shared clonotypes between healthy human individuals. For the study at large: The study drew on two women and three men aged 18 to 49 as donors. Every donor yielded three CD4 naive, three CD4 memory, two CD8 naive and one CD8 memory plate. Study results and caveats: Sequencing depth was predicted to influence how clonotypes are shared among donors. Naive CD4 clonotype sharing across a few donors was approximately 5.2%.

Regarding this clone: Its target is unknown.

The protocol was immunoSEQ multiplex PCR, while the TCRdb copy is restricted to in-frame clones and leaves out a portion. The sample shows 2 million to 2.5 million clones, 85% to 95% of them seen only once. Sequencing used naive CD4+ T cells from PBMCs. The subset here: CD45RA+ positively selected. The receptor comes from a young man in good health. Some clones in this sample may be carry-over from other donors' samples.

The CDR3 loop is CASSLLTGVSYEQYF. The DNA of the CDR3 is TGTGCCAGCAGTTTACTGACAGGGGTCTCCTACGAGCAGTACTTC. This chain connects TRBV6-1 to TRBJ2-7; 8 bases are shared with TRBD1. Germline V gene sequence: CDR1 MNHNS, CDR2 SASEGT. This CDR3 contains 15 residues. V trimming: 5 bases; J trimming: 0 bases; junction bases outside the gene matches: 6.